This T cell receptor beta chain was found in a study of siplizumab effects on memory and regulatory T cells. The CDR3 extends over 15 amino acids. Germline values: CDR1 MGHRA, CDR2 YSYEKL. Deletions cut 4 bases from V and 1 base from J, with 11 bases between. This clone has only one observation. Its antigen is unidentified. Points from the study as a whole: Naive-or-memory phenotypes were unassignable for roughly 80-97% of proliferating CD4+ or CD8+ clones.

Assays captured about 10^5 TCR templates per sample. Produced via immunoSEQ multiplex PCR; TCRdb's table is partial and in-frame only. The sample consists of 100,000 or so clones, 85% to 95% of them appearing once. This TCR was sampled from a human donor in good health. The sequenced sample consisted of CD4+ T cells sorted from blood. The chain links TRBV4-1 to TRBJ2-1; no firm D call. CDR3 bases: TGCGCCAGCAGCCCCCCGTCAGAGTCCTACAATGAGCAGTTCTTC. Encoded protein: CASSPPSESYNEQFF.